This TCR beta chain was profiled in a study of blood T cell repertoires in COVID-19. Study-level background: Some COVID-19 samples were acute and others convalescent; all came from the United States, Italy and Spain. PBMCs, B-cell-depleted T cells, or T cells were the source of the cDNA or gDNA that made up the material.

Original data processing: It was from reference gene primer amplification that nucleated cell counts were estimated. Libraries were prepared by immunoSEQ multiplex PCR; TCRdb keeps only in-frame clonotypes and omits some of them. V, J and clone size are taken as reported in that table, and D and trimming were inferred from the DNA itself. The data show 150,000 to 200,000 clones, about 82% seen once. CDR1 is LGHNT and CDR2 is FRNRAP in the germline V gene. V dropped 1 base and J dropped 4; count of bases not matched to a gene: 16. The CDR3 loop spans 19 amino acids. Sequencing was done on a sample of peripheral blood. This TCR was recovered from a woman in her twenties or thirties with acute or convalescent COVID-19. The chain uses TRBV12-5 and TRBJ2-5, with 9 bases aligning to TRBD2. The chain's CDR3 is CASGLGAGGPNIWAETQYF. The CDR3 coding sequence is TGTGCTAGTGGTTTGGGGGCGGGAGGGCCGAATATCTGGGCAGAGACCCAGTACTTC.